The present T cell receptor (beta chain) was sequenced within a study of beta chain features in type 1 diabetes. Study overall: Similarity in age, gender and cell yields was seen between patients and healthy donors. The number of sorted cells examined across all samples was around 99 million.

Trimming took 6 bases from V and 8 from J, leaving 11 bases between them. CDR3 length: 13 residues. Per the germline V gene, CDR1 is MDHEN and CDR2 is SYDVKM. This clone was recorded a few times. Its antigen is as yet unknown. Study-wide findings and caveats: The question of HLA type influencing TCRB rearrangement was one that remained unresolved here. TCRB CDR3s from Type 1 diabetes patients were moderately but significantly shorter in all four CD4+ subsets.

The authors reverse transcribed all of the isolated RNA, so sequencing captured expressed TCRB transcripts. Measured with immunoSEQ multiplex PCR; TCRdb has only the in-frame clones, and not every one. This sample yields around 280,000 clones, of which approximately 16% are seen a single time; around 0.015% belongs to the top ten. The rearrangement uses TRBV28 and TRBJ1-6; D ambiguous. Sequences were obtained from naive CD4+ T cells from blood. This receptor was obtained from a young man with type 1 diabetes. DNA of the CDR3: TGTGCCAGCAGCCCCGGTTTTGATTCACCCCTCCACTTT. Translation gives CASSPGFDSPLHF.